A single T cell receptor (beta chain) is shown here with its context. Its specificity is not known. TCRdb re-called the RT-PCR reads with MiXCR, one entry per CDR3 protein. The table includes 500,000 to 600,000 distinct CDR3 sequences, around 11% detected once. The CDR3 is 14 residues long. The J segment lost 0 bases and the V segment lost 5 bases, leaving 4 bases of the junction unmatched. The data are from a study of response to subunit inactivated influenza vaccine. General study findings and limits: With each seasonal influenza vaccination, the authors suggested, few new T cells are recruited.

The same data also contributed to another study, on T cells expressing NK-cell markers. That work states: Scientists made TCR beta cDNA using 5'RACE template switching with UMIs. TCR beta repertoires came from sorted CD3+CD56+NKG2C+, CD3+CD56+NKG2C- and CD3+CD56-NKG2C+ T cells.

This material consisted of PBMCs from blood, taken on the day of vaccination. This receptor was taken from a man in his fifties who received an inactivated influenza vaccine. This chain connects TRBV12-3 or TRBV12-4 to TRBJ2-7; 7 nucleotides line up with TRBD1. In DNA form, the CDR3 reads TGTGCCAGCAGTGAGACAGGGACCTCCTACGAGCAGTACTTC. Protein sequence: CASSETGTSYEQYF.